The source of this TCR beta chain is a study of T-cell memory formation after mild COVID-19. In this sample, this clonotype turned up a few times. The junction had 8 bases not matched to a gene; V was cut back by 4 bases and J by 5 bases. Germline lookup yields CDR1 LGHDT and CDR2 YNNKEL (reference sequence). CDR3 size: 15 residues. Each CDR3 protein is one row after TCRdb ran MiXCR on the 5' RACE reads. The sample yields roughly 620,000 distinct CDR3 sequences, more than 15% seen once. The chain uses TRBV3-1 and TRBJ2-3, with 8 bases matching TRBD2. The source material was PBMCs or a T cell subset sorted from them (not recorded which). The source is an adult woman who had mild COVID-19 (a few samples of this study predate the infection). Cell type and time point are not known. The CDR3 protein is CASSRERGRGDTQYF. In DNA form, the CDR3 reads TGTGCCAGCAGCCGCGAGCGGGGGCGGGGAGATACGCAGTATTTT.